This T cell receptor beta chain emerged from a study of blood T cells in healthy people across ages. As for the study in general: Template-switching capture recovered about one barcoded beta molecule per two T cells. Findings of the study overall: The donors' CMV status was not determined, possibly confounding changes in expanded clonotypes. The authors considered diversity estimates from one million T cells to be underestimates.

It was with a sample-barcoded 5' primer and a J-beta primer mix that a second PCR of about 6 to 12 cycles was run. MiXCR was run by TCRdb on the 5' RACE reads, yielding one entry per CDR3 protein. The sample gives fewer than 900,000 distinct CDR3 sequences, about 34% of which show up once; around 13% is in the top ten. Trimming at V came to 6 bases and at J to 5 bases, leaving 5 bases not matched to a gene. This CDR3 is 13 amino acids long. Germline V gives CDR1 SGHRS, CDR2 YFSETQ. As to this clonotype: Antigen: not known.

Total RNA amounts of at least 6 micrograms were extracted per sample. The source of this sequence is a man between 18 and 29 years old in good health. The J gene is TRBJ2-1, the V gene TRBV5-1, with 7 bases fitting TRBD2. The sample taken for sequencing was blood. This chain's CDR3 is CASKASGHNEQFF. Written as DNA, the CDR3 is TGCGCCAGCAAGGCTAGCGGACACAATGAGCAGTTCTTC.